The subject of this entry is one TCR delta chain. This clone has a handful of counts. The antigen it recognizes is unknown. It has no much larger one-base neighbor in the sample; base qualities were not kept. Pregnant women receiving prenatal care in Kampala, Uganda, were recruited, and the infants of these women were enrolled, with documentation of maternal HIV status required. Weekly visits were made to families, and infant clinical information, oral swabs and peripheral blood were collected beginning at 6 weeks of age and every 4 months thereafter. Blood was drawn into heparin tubes, and PBMC were isolated via Ficoll-Paque density gradient centrifugation and then cryopreserved. Libraries were built with RT-PCR. To generate TCR cDNA, RNA from PBMC was reverse transcribed using SuperScript II together with primers specific for the gamma chain and the delta chain. After purification with AMPure XP beads, the cDNA was amplified and indexed with Illumina adapters using the Nextera XT Index Kit. An Illumina MiSeq with a V2 300-cycle kit was used to sequence the gammadelta TCR libraries. The published analysis was carried out like this. Using MiXCR v2.1.12, CDR3 sequences were assembled, and reads were mapped onto D, J and V genes obtained from GenBank. VDJtools v1.2.1 was used to perform repertoire analyses of the CDR3 clonotypes. Clonotypes were called again by TCRdb from the public reads via CATT, and duplicate nucleotide sequences were then merged into one entry. V and J calls and clone size were set by TCRdb, not the authors. Counted in this sample were fewer than 750 delta-chain clones; roughly 55% of them appeared once. 25% to 40% of the sample is held by the ten biggest clonotypes.

Trimming at the junction amounts to 2 bases on V and 4 bases on J, and the germline ends lie 23 bases apart. From a lookup of the germline V gene, CDR1 and CDR2 are TSWWSYY and QGS. The CDR3 contains 18 residues, cysteine and phenylalanine counted. Just the 54-base CDR3 DNA is kept, in frame starting at base 1. This entry comes from a study of delta chains in infants with herpesvirus infections (dated by TCRdb to the early 2020s). Looking at the study overall: A Ugandan infant birth cohort was prospectively followed from birth to characterize gammadelta T cell responses to primary cytomegalovirus (CMV) infection. By approximate age, the infant blood samples fell into groups of 1.5, 4, 8 and 12 months. Previously published Belgian fetal and cord blood gammadelta TCR data were included only for comparison and were not generated in this cohort. A public fetal Vdelta1/Vgamma8 gammadelta TCR clonotype was searched for in infants infected with CMV after birth. Using PBMC, gammadelta TCRs were sequenced for 15 to 20 CMV-infected infants, one of whom was congenitally infected, and for several CMV-uninfected infants who had enough sample available. Overall results and qualifications from the work: Of 15 to 20 CMV-infected infants, 4 carried the public Vdelta1 clonotype: the congenitally infected infant plus three who were infected postnatally before 120 days of age. The authors acknowledged a small sample size and a lack of race- or environment-matched controls, because almost all Ugandans acquire CMV before adulthood. Detection of the public clonotype was limited to the first time point after infection, and the public clonotype was not found in uninfected infants or in infants infected after 120 days. The public clonotype might still be present below the detection limit in CMV-uninfected infants. The frequency of the public clonotype among Vdelta1 cells appeared to be inversely correlated with age at infection and fell quickly, apparently not lasting beyond approximately eight weeks.

Sequencing used peripheral blood, obtained at time point 4 of longitudinal follow-up. The sequence joins TRDV1 to TRDJ1; matching of 6 bases hints at TRDD3 as the D gene. The receptor was derived from a human donor who was a Ugandan infant, either HIV-exposed or HIV-unexposed (not recorded which). The CDR3 has the sequence CALGESRLGPGGSDKLIF. The sequenced DNA: TGTGCTCTTGGGGAATCCCGCCTAGGCCCAGGGGGAAGCGATAAACTCATCTTT.